The source of this TCR beta chain is a study of T cells in Graves' hyperthyroidism and ophthalmopathy. In the study overall: Sampling of peripheral blood happened at initial diagnosis, prior to any treatment.

At least ten counts were recorded for this clonotype. Hyperthyroidism in the patients, aged 18 to 65, was newly diagnosed and under 2 months in duration. V was pared by 2 bases and J by 5 bases, with 9 bases between. Germline V gene lookup returns CDR1 GTSNPN and CDR2 SVGIG (reference sequence). The CDR3 is 13 residues long. TCR beta CDR3 sequences were amplified from RNA transcripts. Researchers ran a first-round RT-PCR on the TCR CDR3 using the HTBI primer set. TCRdb redid the calling of the multiplex PCR reads with MiXCR, one entry per CDR3 protein. Of nearly 600,000 distinct CDR3 sequences detected, about 15% appear once; the ten largest clones hold 5.8%.

This sequence joins TRBV30 and TRBJ2-2; perhaps TRBD1 as D (5 bases). This TCR derives from a young woman with Graves' hyperthyroidism that later progressed to Graves' ophthalmopathy. Specimen: blood. The CDR3 DNA sequence: TGTGCCTGGAGTCGGACACCGACCGGGGAGCTGTTTTTT. It encodes CAWSRTPTGELFF.